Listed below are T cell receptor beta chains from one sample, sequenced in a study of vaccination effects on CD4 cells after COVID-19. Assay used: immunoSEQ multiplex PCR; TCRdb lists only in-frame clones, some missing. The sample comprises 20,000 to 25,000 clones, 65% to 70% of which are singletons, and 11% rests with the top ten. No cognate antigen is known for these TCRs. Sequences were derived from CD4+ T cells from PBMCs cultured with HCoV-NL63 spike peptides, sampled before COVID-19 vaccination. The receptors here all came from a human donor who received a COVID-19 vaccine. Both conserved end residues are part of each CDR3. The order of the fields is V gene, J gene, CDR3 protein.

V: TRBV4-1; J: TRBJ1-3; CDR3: CASSRTPREGGNTIYF
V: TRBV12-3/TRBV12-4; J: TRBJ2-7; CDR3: CASSLSNSYEQYF
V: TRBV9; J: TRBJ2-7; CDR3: CASSARDRGTTRYF
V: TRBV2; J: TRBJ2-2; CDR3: CASSYTETGELFF
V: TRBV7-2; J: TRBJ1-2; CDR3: CASSSRQGAGYGYTF
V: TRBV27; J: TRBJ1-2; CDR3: CASSFLTRKQGLYGYTF
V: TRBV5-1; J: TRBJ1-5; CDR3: CASSAAGAGQPQHF
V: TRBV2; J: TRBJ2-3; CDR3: CASTRGEPSDTQYF
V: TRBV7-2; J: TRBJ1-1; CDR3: CASSLVGSTEAFF
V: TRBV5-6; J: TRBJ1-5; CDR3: CASSWGTGSNQPQHF
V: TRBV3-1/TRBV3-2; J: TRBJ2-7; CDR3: CASSLRSDRGGGNEQYF
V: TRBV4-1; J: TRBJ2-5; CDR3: CASSQEGTAYQETQYF
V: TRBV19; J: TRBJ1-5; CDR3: CASSLPDRVGNQPQHF
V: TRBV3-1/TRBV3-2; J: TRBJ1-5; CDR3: CASSQAGMSNQPQHF